Presented here are 24 T cell receptor beta chains from one specimen sequenced in a study of T-cell reconstitution after alpha-beta-depleted transplantation in children. The library targeted TCRbeta and was prepared with unique molecular identifiers. TCRdb redid the calling of the PCR reads with MiXCR, one entry per CDR3 protein. The sample lists fewer than 120,000 distinct CDR3 sequences, about a tenth occurring once. The source material was PBMCs from the stem cell graft donor, sampled from the stem cell graft. The receptors were gathered from a human donor who donated a stem cell graft to a child with acute lymphoblastic leukemia.

The chain uses TRBV18 and TRBJ2-7, with D perhaps matching TRBD1 (7 bases). The germline V gene encodes CDR1 KGHSH and CDR2 LQKENI. The CDR3 has 14 amino acids. Trimming removed 2 bases at V and 7 bases at J, with 15 bases between. The CDR3 sequence: CASSPSSGGGEQYF. The CDR3 DNA sequence: TGTGCCAGCTCACCATCCTCAGGGGGAGGAGAGCAGTACTTC.

This clonotype was seen ten or more times. The chain recombines TRBV5-1 with TRBJ1-1; 7 bases align to TRBD1. The CDR3 has 15 residues. Germline V gives CDR1 SGHRS, CDR2 YFSETQ. The trim removed 1 base at V and 4 bases at J, leaving 7 bases unmatched. DNA for the CDR3: TGCGCCAGCAGCTTGCAGGCAGGGGGGGTCACTGAAGCTTTCTTT. As protein: CASSLQAGGVTEAFF.

This clonotype has only a few counts. A much larger clonotype is one base distant, so this may be a read error. J is TRBJ2-6 and V is TRBV27, with 7 bases lining up with TRBD1. This CDR3 is 15 amino acids long. In germline, CDR1 is MNHEY, CDR2 SMNVEV (reference sequence). In DNA, the CDR3 is TGTGCCAGCAGTGTAGACAGGGCTGGGGCCAACGGCCTGACTTTC. Amino acids: CASSVDRAGANGLTF. The variable domain in full, completed from reference TRBV27 and TRBJ2-6, reads EAQVTQNPRYLITVTGKKLTVTCSQNMNHEYMSWYRQDPGLGLRQIYYSMNVEVTDKGDVPEGYKVSRKEKRNFPLILESPSPNQTSLYFCASSVDRAGANGLTFGAGSRLTVL.

To note about this clonotype: This may be a read error: a much more frequent sequence differs by one nucleotide. The chain links TRBV20-1 to TRBJ1-1, with 10 bases fitting TRBD1. The germline V gene has CDR1 DFQATT and CDR2 SNEGSKA (reference sequence). CDR3 size: 17 residues. CDR3 nucleotides: TGCAGTGCGGGAGCCTCAGACAGGGGGCTATGGGACACTGCAGCTTTCTTT. This translates into CSAGASDRGLWDTAAFF.

This clonotype was found many times. The chain couples TRBV7-9 to TRBJ2-1; TRBD2 matches 8 bases. CDR1 and CDR2 from the germline V gene are SEHNR and FQNEAQ (reference sequence). The CDR3 contains 12 residues. The trim removed 5 bases at V and 15 bases at J, leaving 9 bases unmatched. CDR3 sequence: CASSPGLVDLFF. For the CDR3, the DNA is TGTGCCAGCAGCCCGGGACTAGTAGATCTGTTCTTC.

The chain carries TRBV20-1 and TRBJ2-7, with D possibly matching TRBD2 (6 bases). The CDR3 covers 15 residues. Germline values: CDR1 DFQATT, CDR2 SNEGSKA (reference sequence). V lost 3 bases and J lost 2, with 17 bases in between. DNA for the CDR3: TGCAGTGCTAGGAACCGGGCGGGGCAAACCTACGAGCAGTACTTC. Its protein product is CSARNRAGQTYEQYF.

This clonotype was counted only a few times. A much more abundant neighbour one base away suggests this may be a read error. This rearrangement joins TRBV24-1 to TRBJ2-6; a weak D match, TRBD1 (5 bases). CDR1 is KGHDR and CDR2 is SFDVKD in the germline V gene. The CDR3 sequence is 15 residues long. The CDR3 protein is CATSDPNSGANGLTF. The CDR3 DNA sequence: TGTGCCACCAGTGATCCGAACTCTGGGGCCAACGGCCTGACTTTC.

This clonotype has ten or more counts. This chain uses TRBV3-1 with TRBJ1-1; D might be TRBD1 (6 bases). The length of the CDR3 is 15 residues. Trimming pared 4 bases from V and 0 bases from J, leaving 12 bases between. From germline, CDR1 is LGHDT and CDR2 YNNKEL (reference sequence). CDR3 protein: CASSPGGGMNTEAFF. The CDR3 nucleotides are TGTGCCAGCAGCCCCGGTGGGGGCATGAACACTGAAGCTTTCTTT.

This clonotype was seen ten or more times. The chain employs TRBV25-1 and TRBJ2-7; D possibly corresponds to TRBD2 (6 bases). Trimming left V 5 bases short and J 4 bases short, with 15 bases between. Germline values: CDR1 MGHDK, CDR2 SYGVNS. CDR3 length: 14 amino acids. CDR3 protein: CASSLRGTAYEQYF. The CDR3 DNA reads TGTGCCAGCAGTCTACGGGGGACCGCGTACGAGCAGTACTTC.

In its sample, this clonotype was seen many times. The chain combines TRBV6-2 or TRBV6-3 with TRBJ1-5; D gene uncertain. The germline V and J ends were trimmed by 8 bases and 5 bases, with 16 bases remaining between them. Per germline, CDR1 MNHEY and CDR2 SVGEGT. The CDR3 runs 14 residues. CDR3 nucleotide sequence: TGTGCCAGCGGTGGCGGAAGACATTATCAGCCCCAGCATTTT. It encodes CASGGGRHYQPQHF.

This clonotype has at least ten counts. The chain uses TRBV25-1 and TRBJ2-7; 15 bases agree with TRBD2. V was clipped by 10 bases and J by 5 bases; unmatched bases: 12. CDR1 is MGHDK, CDR2 SYGVNS, per germline. There are 16 residues in the CDR3. CDR3 in amino acids: CANEDGLAGGPHEQYF. For the CDR3, the DNA is TGTGCCAACGAGGATGGACTAGCGGGAGGGCCCCACGAGCAGTACTTC.

This clonotype was seen many times. The chain employs TRBV20-1 and TRBJ1-3; TRBD1 aligns across 9 bases. V lost 6 bases to trimming and J lost 3 bases; unmatched junction nucleotides: 6. Germline CDR1 and CDR2: DFQATT and SNEGSKA (reference sequence). The CDR3 has 14 amino acids. The CDR3 sequence is CSARTGVIGNTIYF. CDR3 coding DNA: TGCAGTGCCAGGACAGGGGTTATTGGAAACACCATATATTTT.

This clonotype has ten or more counts. The CDR3 loop reads CASSRTGRRTEAFF. The CDR3 DNA reads as TGTGCCAGCAGTCGGACAGGGAGGAGGACTGAAGCTTTCTTT. The chain links TRBV6-2 or TRBV6-3 to TRBJ1-1; 8 nucleotides align to TRBD1. The V and J ends lost 5 bases and 5 bases, in that order; junction bases with no gene match: 7. The CDR3 sequence is 14 residues long. The germline V gene encodes CDR1 MNHEY and CDR2 SVGEGT.

This clonotype was observed at least ten times. V and J are TRBV7-9 and TRBJ2-7, with TRBD1 as a possible D gene (5 bases). Trimming cost V 4 bases and J 3 bases, with 16 bases left between them. CDR1 is SEHNR and CDR2 is FQNEAQ in the germline V gene (reference sequence). The length of the CDR3 is 15 residues. The CDR3 DNA follows: TGTGCCAGCAGCTCGGACACCGGGTATATCTACGAGCAGTACTTC. This sequence encodes CASSSDTGYIYEQYF.

This clonotype was seen at least ten times. The gene calls are TRBV5-1 and TRBJ1-1; D gene ambiguous. V dropped 6 bases and J dropped 10 bases, with 19 bases sitting between them. This CDR3 is 13 amino acids long. Looked up from germline, CDR1 is SGHRS and CDR2 is YFSETQ. DNA of the CDR3: TGCGCCAGCAACTCTGGACCCGAAGTGGTAGCTTTCTTT. Its protein is CASNSGPEVVAFF.

This clonotype was seen ten or more times. This chain links TRBV7-9 with TRBJ2-3; 9 nucleotides line up with TRBD1. Germline CDR1 reads SEHNR; CDR2 reads FQNEAQ (reference sequence). CDR3 size: 16 residues. The V gene end was trimmed by 4 bases and the J gene end by 3 bases; junction bases not matched to a gene: 8. The CDR3: CASSSDRGTKTDTQYF. The CDR3 DNA sequence: TGTGCCAGCAGCTCCGACAGGGGGACGAAAACAGATACGCAGTATTTT.

The sample holds many counts of this clonotype. The chain recombines TRBV12-3 or TRBV12-4 with TRBJ2-7; D call uncertain. Deletions cut 5 bases from V and 5 bases from J, with 16 bases between. This CDR3 is 14 amino acids long. CDR3 DNA: TGTGCCAGCAGTGTCCGGGTCCCGACCGACGAGCAGTACTTC. This translates into CASSVRVPTDEQYF.

This clonotype was seen at least ten times. The chain joins TRBV20-1 to TRBJ2-1; D remains unclear. Trimming took 7 bases from V and 5 from J, leaving 15 bases between them. Germline lookup yields CDR1 DFQATT and CDR2 SNEGSKA (reference sequence). This CDR3 is 13 amino acids long. In nucleotides, the CDR3 is TGCAGTGTCCCGACCCCGGGCGACAATGAGCAGTTCTTC. This codes for CSVPTPGDNEQFF.

This clonotype was seen at least ten times. The chain combines TRBV5-1 with TRBJ2-7; tentatively, D is TRBD1 or TRBD2 (6 bases each). V lost 1 base, J lost 7 bases, and 15 bases lay in between. The CDR3 consists of 14 residues. The germline V gene has CDR1 SGHRS and CDR2 YFSETQ. The CDR3: CASSLTVVGGEQYF. Here the CDR3 DNA reads TGCGCCAGCAGCTTGACAGTCGTAGGGGGGGAGCAGTACTTC.

This clonotype was found many times. The CDR3: CASSLGVANEKLFF. In DNA form, the CDR3 reads TGCGCCAGCAGCTTGGGAGTGGCGAATGAAAAACTGTTTTTT. This chain connects TRBV5-1 to TRBJ1-4; D is unclear. CDR1 and CDR2 (germline): SGHRS, YFSETQ. There are 14 residues in the CDR3. V shed 0 bases and J shed 5 bases, with 8 bases lying between them.

In this sample, this clonotype turned up many times. CDR3 in amino acids: CASSSSGGGGTGELFF. The CDR3 DNA reads TGTGCCAGCAGCTCAAGCGGGGGGGGAGGCACCGGGGAGCTGTTTTTT. The chain has TRBV7-9 and TRBJ2-2; 10 bases fit TRBD2. CDR1 and CDR2 from the germline V gene are SEHNR and FQNEAQ (reference sequence). V gave up 4 bases and J gave up 4 bases; unmatched junction bases: 6. The CDR3 totals 16 residues.

This clonotype was seen many times. V and J are TRBV20-1 and TRBJ2-7; TRBD1 matches 7 bases. CDR1 DFQATT and CDR2 SNEGSKA come from the germline V gene (reference sequence). CDR3 length: 12 residues. V was clipped by 4 bases and J by 3 bases; unmatched bases: 3. The chain's CDR3 is CSATGTVYEQYF. CDR3 sequence (DNA): TGCAGTGCTACCGGGACAGTCTACGAGCAGTACTTC.

About this clonotype: This may be a read error, as it is one base from a much larger clone. This chain joins TRBV5-1 and TRBJ2-7; 9 bases map to TRBD2. Germline V lookup: CDR1 SGHRS, CDR2 YFSETQ. This CDR3 is 16 amino acids long. With 4 bases clipped from V and 2 bases from J, the junction kept 10 bases outside the gene matches. CDR3 amino acids: CASSVALAGPPYEQYF. Here the CDR3 DNA reads TGCGCCAGCAGCGTGGCCCTAGCGGGGCCCCCCTACGAGCAGTACTTC.

Note on this clonotype: This may stem from a read error, because a much larger clone lies one nucleotide away. V usage is TRBV20-1 and J usage is TRBJ2-5; D may be TRBD2 (7 bases). Germline V gives CDR1 DFQATT, CDR2 SNEGSKA (reference sequence). CDR3 length equals 18 residues. Trimming removed 6 bases at V and 9 bases at J, with 35 bases between. The CDR3 DNA reads TGCAGTGCCCACAGCTTTCTAGGGGGGGGGAGCACGATCGGGCCCCAGTACTTC. Residues: CSAHSFLGGGSTIGPQYF.